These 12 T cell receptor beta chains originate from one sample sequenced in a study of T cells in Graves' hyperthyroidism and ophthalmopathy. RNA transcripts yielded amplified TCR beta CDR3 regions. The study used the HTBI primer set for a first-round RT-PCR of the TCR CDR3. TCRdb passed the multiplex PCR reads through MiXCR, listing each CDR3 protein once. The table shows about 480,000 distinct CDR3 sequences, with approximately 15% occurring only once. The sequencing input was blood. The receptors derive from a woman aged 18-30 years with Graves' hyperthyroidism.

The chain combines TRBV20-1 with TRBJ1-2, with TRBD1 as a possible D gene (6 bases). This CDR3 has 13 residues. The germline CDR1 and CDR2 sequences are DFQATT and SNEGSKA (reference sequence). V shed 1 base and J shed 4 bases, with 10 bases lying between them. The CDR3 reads CSARGQAFYGYTF. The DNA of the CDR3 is TGCAGTGCTAGAGGACAGGCTTTCTATGGCTACACCTTC.

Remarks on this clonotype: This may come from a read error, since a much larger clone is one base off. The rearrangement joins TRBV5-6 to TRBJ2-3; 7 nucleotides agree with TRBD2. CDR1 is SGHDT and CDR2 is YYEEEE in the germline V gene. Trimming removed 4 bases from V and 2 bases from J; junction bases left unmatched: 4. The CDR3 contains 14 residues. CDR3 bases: TGTGCCAGCAGCCCGGGACTAAACACAGATACGCAGTATTTT. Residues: CASSPGLNTDTQYF.

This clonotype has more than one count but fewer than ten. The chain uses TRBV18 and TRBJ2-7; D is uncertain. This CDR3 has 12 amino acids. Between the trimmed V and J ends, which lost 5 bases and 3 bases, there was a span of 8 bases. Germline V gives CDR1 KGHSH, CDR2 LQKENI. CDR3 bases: TGTGCCAGCTCAGGTCGAAGCTACGAGCAGTACTTC. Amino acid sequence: CASSGRSYEQYF.

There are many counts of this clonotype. This chain's CDR3 is CASRRPGSTYEQYF. The CDR3, as DNA: TGTGCCAGCAGGAGGCCAGGGAGCACCTACGAGCAGTACTTC. The chain employs TRBV2 and TRBJ2-7; possibly TRBD1 or TRBD2 for D (5 bases each). Germline CDR1 reads SNHLY; CDR2 reads FYNNEI. CDR3 length equals 14 residues. Deletions cut 6 bases from V and 2 bases from J, with 14 bases between.

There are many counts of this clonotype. The CDR3 is CASSKSGNTEAFF. The CDR3 DNA reads TGTGCCAGCAGCAAATCCGGGAACACTGAAGCTTTCTTT. V is TRBV9 and J is TRBJ1-1, with D unresolved. The CDR3 covers 13 residues. With 4 bases removed from V and 1 base from J, the gap between germline ends came to 8 bases. Germline loops: CDR1 SGDLS, CDR2 YYNGEE.

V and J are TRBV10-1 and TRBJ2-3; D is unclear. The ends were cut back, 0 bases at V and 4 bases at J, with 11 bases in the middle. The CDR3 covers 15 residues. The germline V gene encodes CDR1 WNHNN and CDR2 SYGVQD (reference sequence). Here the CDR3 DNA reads TGCGCCAGCAGTGAGTCAGGGTTGGGCGCAGATACGCAGTATTTT. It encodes CASSESGLGADTQYF.

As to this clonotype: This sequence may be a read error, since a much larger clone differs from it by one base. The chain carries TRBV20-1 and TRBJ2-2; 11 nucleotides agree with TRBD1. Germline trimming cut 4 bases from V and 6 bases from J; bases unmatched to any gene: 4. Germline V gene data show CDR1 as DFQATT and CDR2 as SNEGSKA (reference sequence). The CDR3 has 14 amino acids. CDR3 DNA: TGCAGTGCTATAGCGGGACAGGGGGCCGGGGAGCTGTTTTTT. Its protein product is CSAIAGQGAGELFF.

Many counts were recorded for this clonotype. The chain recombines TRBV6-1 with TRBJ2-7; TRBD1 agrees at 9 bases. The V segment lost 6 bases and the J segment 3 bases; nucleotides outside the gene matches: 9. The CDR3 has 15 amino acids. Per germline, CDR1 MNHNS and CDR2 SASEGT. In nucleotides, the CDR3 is TGTGCCAGCAGACCCGGACAGGGGTGGAACTACGAGCAGTACTTC. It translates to CASRPGQGWNYEQYF.

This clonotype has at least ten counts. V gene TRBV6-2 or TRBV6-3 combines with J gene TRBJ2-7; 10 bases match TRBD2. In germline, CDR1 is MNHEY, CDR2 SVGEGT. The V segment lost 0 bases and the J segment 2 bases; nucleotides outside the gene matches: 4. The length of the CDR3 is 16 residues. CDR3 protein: CASSYSAGGSPYEQYF. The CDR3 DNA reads TGTGCCAGCAGTTACTCAGCGGGAGGGTCGCCCTACGAGCAGTACTTC.

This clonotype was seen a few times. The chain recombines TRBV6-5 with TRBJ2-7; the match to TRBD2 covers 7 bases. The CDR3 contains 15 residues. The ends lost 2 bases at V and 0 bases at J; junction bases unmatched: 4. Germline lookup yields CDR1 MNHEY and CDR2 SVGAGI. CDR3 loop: CASSYAASGSYEQYF. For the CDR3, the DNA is TGTGCCAGCAGTTACGCGGCTAGCGGCTCCTACGAGCAGTACTTC.

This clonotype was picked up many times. The CDR3 here is CASGHPPRLASGSYEQYF. The CDR3 DNA sequence: TGTGCCAGCGGCCACCCACCCCGGTTGGCTAGCGGCTCCTACGAGCAGTACTTC. This sequence joins TRBV27 and TRBJ2-7; 7 bases align to TRBD2. J was trimmed by 0 bases and V by 8 bases; bases with no gene match: 19. This CDR3 has 18 amino acids. Germline V lookup: CDR1 MNHEY, CDR2 SMNVEV (reference sequence).

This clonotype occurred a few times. CDR3 DNA: TGCAGTGGCAGGGCAGGAAACACCATATATTTT. Encoded protein: CSGRAGNTIYF. The V and J genes are TRBV20-1 and TRBJ1-3; tentative D call: TRBD1 (5 bases). This CDR3 spans 11 amino acids. V shed 7 bases and J shed 4 bases, with 8 bases lying between them. The germline V gene encodes CDR1 DFQATT and CDR2 SNEGSKA (reference sequence).